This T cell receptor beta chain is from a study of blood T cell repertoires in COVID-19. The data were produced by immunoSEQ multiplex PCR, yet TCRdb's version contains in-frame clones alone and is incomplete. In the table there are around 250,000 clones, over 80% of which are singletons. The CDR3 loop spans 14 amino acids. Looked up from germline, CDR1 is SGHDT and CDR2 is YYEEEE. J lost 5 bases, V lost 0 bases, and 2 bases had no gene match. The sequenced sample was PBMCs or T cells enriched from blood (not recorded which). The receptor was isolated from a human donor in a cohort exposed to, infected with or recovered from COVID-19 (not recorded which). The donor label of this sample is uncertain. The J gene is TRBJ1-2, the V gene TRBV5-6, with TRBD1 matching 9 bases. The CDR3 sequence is CASSLAGTGYGYTF. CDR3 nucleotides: TGTGCCAGCAGCTTGGCCGGGACAGGGTATGGCTACACCTTC. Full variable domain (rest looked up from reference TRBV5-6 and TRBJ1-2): DAGVTQSPTHLIKTRGQQVTLRCSPKSGHDTVSWYQQALGQGPQFIFQYYEEEERQRGNFPDRFSGHQFPNYSSELNVNALLLGDSALYLCASSLAGTGYGYTFGSGTRLTVV.